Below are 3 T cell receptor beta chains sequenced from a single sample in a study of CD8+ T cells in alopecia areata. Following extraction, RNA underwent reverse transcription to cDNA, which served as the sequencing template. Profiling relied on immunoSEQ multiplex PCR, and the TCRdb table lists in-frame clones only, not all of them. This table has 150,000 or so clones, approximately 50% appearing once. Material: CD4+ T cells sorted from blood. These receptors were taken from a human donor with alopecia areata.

DNA for the CDR3: TGTGCCAGCAGCCAAGATCAACTACCCACAGATACGCAGTATTTT. Translated, it gives CASSQDQLPTDTQYF. The chain uses TRBV14 and TRBJ2-3; D is unresolved. Trimming pared 0 bases from V and 2 bases from J, leaving 9 bases between. CDR1 is SGHDN, CDR2 FVKESK, per germline. The CDR3 length is 15 residues.

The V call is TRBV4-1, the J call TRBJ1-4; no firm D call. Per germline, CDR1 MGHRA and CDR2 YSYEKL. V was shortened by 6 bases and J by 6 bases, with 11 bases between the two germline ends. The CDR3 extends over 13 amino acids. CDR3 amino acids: CASRRVGDEKLFF. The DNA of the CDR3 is TGCGCCAGCAGAAGAGTCGGAGATGAAAAACTGTTTTTT.

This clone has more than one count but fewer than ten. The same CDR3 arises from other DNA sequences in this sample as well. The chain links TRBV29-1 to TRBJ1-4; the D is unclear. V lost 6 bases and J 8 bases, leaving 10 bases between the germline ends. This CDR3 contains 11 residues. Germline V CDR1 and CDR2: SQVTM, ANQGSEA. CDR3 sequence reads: CSVNLGEKLFF. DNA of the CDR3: TGCAGCGTGAATCTAGGAGAAAAACTGTTTTTT.